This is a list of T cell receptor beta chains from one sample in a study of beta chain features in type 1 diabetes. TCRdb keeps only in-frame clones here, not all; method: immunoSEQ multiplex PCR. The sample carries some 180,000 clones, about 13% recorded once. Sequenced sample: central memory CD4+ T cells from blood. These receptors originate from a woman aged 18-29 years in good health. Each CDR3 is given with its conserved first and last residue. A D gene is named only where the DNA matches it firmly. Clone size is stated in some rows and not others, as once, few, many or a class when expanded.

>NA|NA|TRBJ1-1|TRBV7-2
TGTGCCAGCAGCCGTAAGAGGGCGGTGAACACTGAAGCTTTCTTT
CASSRKRAVNTEAFF
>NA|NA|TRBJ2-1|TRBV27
TGTGCCAGCAGTTCCTTTACCGTAGCCTACAATGAGCAGTTCTTC
CASSSFTVAYNEQFF
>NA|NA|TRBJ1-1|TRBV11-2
TGTGCCAGCAGCTCTCAGGGGAGCACTGAAGCTTTCTTT
CASSSQGSTEAFF
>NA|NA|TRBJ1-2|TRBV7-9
TGTGCCAGCAGCTTAGATATAAACTATGGCTACACCTTC
CASSLDINYGYTF
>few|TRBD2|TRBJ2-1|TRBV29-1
TGCAGCGTTGAGGGCCTGCGCGGGGGTGAGCAGTTCTTC
CSVEGLRGGEQFF
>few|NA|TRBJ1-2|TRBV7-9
TGTGCCAGCAGCTACAGTCCCGGGACTGAGGGCTACACCTTC
CASSYSPGTEGYTF
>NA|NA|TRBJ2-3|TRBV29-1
TGCAGCGTTGCAGGGGGGACTGGGCCGACGGATACGCAGTATTTT
CSVAGGTGPTDTQYF
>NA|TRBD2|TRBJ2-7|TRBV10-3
TGTGCCACTTCTATCCTAGCGGGGGGGATCGAGCAGTACTTC
CATSILAGGIEQYF
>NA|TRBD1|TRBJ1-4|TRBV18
TGTGCCAGCTCACCGGACAGGGCAAATGAAAAACTGTTTTTT
CASSPDRANEKLFF
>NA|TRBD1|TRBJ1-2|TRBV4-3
TGCGCCAGCAGCCAAATGGTCCGGGACAGAATCTATGGCTACACCTTC
CASSQMVRDRIYGYTF
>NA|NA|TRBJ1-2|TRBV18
TGTGCCAGCTCACCGGGCAATAACTATGGCTACACCTTC
CASSPGNNYGYTF
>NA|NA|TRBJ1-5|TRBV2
TGTGCCAGCAGTGAAGTCGAGGGTCAGCCCCAGCATTTT
CASSEVEGQPQHF
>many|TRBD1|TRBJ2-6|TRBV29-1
TGCAGCGTGAGACAGGGGACCGGGGCCAACGTCCTGACTTTC
CSVRQGTGANVLTF
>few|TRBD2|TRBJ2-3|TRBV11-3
TGTGCCAGCAGCTTAGTTAGCGGGAGCTTCACAGATACGCAGTATTTT
CASSLVSGSFTDTQYF